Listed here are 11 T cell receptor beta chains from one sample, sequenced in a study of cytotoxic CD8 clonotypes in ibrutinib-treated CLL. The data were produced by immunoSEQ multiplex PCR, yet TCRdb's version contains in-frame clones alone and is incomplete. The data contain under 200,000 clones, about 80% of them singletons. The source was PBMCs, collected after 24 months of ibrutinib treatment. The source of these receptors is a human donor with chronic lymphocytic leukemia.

The CDR3 coding sequence is TGTGCCAGCAGCCCTACTAGGTCCTACAATGAGCAGTTCTTC. Its translation is CASSPTRSYNEQFF. The chain couples TRBV16 to TRBJ2-1, with a weak D call TRBD2 (5 bases). CDR3 length equals 14 residues. The germline CDR1 and CDR2 sequences are KGHSY and FQNENV. Trimming took off 4 bases at V and 1 base at J, with 8 bases between the two ends.

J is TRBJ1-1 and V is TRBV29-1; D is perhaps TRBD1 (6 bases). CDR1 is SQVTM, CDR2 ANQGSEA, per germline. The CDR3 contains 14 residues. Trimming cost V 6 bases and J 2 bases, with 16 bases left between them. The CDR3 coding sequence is TGCAGCGTCGACACAGGGCCCGATAACACTGAAGCTTTCTTT. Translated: CSVDTGPDNTEAFF.

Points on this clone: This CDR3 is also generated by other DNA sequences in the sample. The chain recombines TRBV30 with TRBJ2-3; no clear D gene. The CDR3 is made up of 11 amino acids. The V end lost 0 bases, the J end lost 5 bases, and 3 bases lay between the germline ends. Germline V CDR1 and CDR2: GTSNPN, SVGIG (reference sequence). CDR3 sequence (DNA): TGTGCCTGGAGTGTCAGAGATACGCAGTATTTT. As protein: CAWSVRDTQYF.

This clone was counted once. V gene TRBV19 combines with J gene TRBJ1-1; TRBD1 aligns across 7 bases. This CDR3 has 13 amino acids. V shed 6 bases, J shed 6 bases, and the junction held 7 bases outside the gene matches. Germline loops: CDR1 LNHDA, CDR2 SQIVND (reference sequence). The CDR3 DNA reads TGTGCCAGTAGGGAAAAGACAGGGCCTGAAGCTTTCTTT. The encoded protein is CASREKTGPEAFF.

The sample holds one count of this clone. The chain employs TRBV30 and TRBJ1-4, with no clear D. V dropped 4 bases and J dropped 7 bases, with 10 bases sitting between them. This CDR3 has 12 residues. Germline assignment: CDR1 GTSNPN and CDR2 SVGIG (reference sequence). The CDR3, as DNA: TGTGCCTGGAACCATAACTCTGAAAAACTGTTTTTT. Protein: CAWNHNSEKLFF.

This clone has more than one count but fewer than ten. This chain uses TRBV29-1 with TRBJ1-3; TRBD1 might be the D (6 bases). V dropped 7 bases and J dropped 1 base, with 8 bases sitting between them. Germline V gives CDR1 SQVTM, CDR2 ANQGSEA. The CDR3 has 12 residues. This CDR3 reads CSAGQSGNTIYF. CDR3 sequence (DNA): TGCAGCGCCGGACAGTCTGGAAACACCATATATTTT.

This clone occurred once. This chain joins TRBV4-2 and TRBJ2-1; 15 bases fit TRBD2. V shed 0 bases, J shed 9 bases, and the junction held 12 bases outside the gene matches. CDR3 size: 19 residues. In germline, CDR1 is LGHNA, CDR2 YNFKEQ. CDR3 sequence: CASSQELSRTSGRGSEQFF. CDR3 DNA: TGTGCCAGCAGCCAAGAGCTCTCCCGGACTAGCGGGAGGGGGAGTGAGCAGTTCTTC.

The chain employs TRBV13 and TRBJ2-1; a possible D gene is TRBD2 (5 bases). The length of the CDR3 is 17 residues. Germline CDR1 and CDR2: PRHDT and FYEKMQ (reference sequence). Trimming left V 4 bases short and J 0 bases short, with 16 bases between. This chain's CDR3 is CASSSPLLESSYNEQFF. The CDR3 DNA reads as TGTGCCAGCAGCTCTCCGCTACTAGAGAGCTCCTACAATGAGCAGTTCTTC.

The CDR3 reads CAAALSSYNEQFF. DNA of the CDR3: TGTGCCGCCGCCCTTAGCTCCTACAATGAGCAGTTCTTC. The V and J genes are TRBV19 and TRBJ2-1; D is uncertain. The CDR3 covers 13 residues. Trimming removed 11 bases at V and 0 bases at J, with 11 bases between. The germline gives CDR1 LNHDA, CDR2 SQIVND (reference sequence).

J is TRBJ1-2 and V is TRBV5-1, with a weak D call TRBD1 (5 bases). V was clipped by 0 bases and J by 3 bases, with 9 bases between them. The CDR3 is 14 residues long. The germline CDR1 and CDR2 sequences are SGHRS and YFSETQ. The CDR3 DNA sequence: TGCGCCAGCAGCTTGGTGGGGCTCGACTATGGCTACACCTTC. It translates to CASSLVGLDYGYTF.

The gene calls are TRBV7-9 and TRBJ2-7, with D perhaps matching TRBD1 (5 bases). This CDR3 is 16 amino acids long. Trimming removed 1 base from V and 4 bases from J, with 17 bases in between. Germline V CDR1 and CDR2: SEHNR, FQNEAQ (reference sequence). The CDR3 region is CASSLERGLPSYEQYF. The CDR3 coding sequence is TGTGCCAGCAGCTTAGAAAGGGGTCTCCCGTCTTACGAGCAGTACTTC.